This T cell receptor (beta chain) is drawn from a study of OX40 agonist ivuxolimab in advanced cancers. For the study at large: Patients received the agonistic anti-OX40 (CD134) antibody ivuxolimab. Patients were infused with ivuxolimab every 2 weeks at 0.01 to 10 mg/kg.

Germline values: CDR1 MGHRA, CDR2 YSYEKL. V lost 8 bases to trimming and J lost 1 base, with 20 bases between them. The CDR3 extends over 16 amino acids. Sequencing was performed with immunoSEQ multiplex PCR; in TCRdb, only in-frame clones are kept and a portion is missing. The sample has some 44,000 clones, approximately 83% seen once. A few counts support this clone. The sequence was obtained from an adult with an advanced solid tumor such as melanoma, head and neck, liver or kidney cancer. The sequences come from CD4+ or CD8+ T cells sorted from blood, collected in a trial of the OX40 agonist ivuxolimab. The chain employs TRBV4-1 and TRBJ1-1; possibly TRBD1 for D (6 bases). The CDR3 sequence is CASRDFIRDTNTEAFF. The DNA of the CDR3 is TGCGCCAGCCGAGATTTTATTCGGGACACGAACACTGAAGCTTTCTTT.